Listed below are T cell receptor beta chains from one sample, sequenced in a study of T cells in Graves' hyperthyroidism and ophthalmopathy. TCRdb re-called the multiplex PCR reads through MiXCR, storing one row per CDR3 protein. This sample has some 510,000 distinct CDR3 sequences, with less than 25% found just once. Sequencing input: blood. Receptors originate from a young man with Graves' hyperthyroidism. CDR3s include the opening cysteine and the closing phenylalanine or tryptophan. D genes are given only for firm matches. A row's size may be missing; if present it is once, few, many or a size class.

cdr3_nt: TGTGCCAGCAGTATCGGGACAGCTTACTATGGCTACACCTTC
cdr3_aa: CASSIGTAYYGYTF
j_call: TRBJ1-2
d_call: TRBD1
clone_size: many
v_call: TRBV28

cdr3_nt: TGTGCCAGCAGCGTGTGGACAGTACCTTACGAGCAGTACTTC
cdr3_aa: CASSVWTVPYEQYF
j_call: TRBJ2-7
d_call: .
clone_size: many
v_call: TRBV13

cdr3_nt: TGTGCCAGCAGCCAAGACGACGTTGAGACCCAGTACTTC
cdr3_aa: CASSQDDVETQYF
j_call: TRBJ2-5
d_call: .
clone_size: many
v_call: TRBV11-2

cdr3_nt: TGTGCCAGCAATCCCGGAGATCAGCCCCAGCATTTT
cdr3_aa: CASNPGDQPQHF
j_call: TRBJ1-5
d_call: .
clone_size: many
v_call: TRBV28

cdr3_nt: TGCGCCAGCAGGAGGGTGGGGGGCGCAGATGGCGAGCAGTACTTC
cdr3_aa: CASRRVGGADGEQYF
j_call: TRBJ2-7
d_call: .
clone_size: many
v_call: TRBV4-1

cdr3_nt: TGCGCCAGCAGCCAAGGGGAAGGTTGGTCCAAAAACATTAAGTACTTC
cdr3_aa: CASSQGEGWSKNIKYF
j_call: TRBJ2-4
d_call: .
clone_size: once
v_call: TRBV4-1

cdr3_nt: TGCAGTGCCCCGAGGGGTGGGGTTGGGGATCAGCCCCAGCATTTT
cdr3_aa: CSAPRGGVGDQPQHF
j_call: TRBJ1-5
d_call: .
clone_size: many
v_call: TRBV20-1

cdr3_nt: TGTGCCAGCAGTTCCCCGACAGGGTACAACTATGGCTACACCTTC
cdr3_aa: CASSSPTGYNYGYTF
j_call: TRBJ1-2
d_call: TRBD1
clone_size: many
v_call: TRBV28

cdr3_nt: TGTGCCAGTAGGGGCCGCGCAGGGGGCAGGACCAACGTCCTGACTTTC
cdr3_aa: CASRGRAGGRTNVLTF
j_call: TRBJ2-6
d_call: TRBD1
clone_size: many
v_call: TRBV19

cdr3_nt: TGTGCCACCAGTGCCGGACAAGATAGCAATCAGCCCCAGCATTTT
cdr3_aa: CATSAGQDSNQPQHF
j_call: TRBJ1-5
d_call: .
clone_size: once
v_call: TRBV24-1

cdr3_nt: TGCAGCGGGAGACAGGGCGGCGGCATTAAGTACTTC
cdr3_aa: CSGRQGGGIKYF
j_call: TRBJ2-4
d_call: TRBD1
clone_size: few
v_call: TRBV29-1

cdr3_nt: TGTGCCAGCAGTCGGAGGACAGGGGGTGCCAAAAACATTAAGTACTTC
cdr3_aa: CASSRRTGGAKNIKYF
j_call: TRBJ2-4
d_call: TRBD1
clone_size: many
v_call: TRBV2

cdr3_nt: TGTGCTAGTGGTTTGACGGACGGGTCCGAGCAGTACTTC
cdr3_aa: CASGLTDGSEQYF
j_call: TRBJ2-7
d_call: .
clone_size: many
v_call: TRBV12-5

cdr3_nt: TGTGCCAGCAGTTTTTTCGGAGGGAGGGCCGGGGAGCTGTTTTTT
cdr3_aa: CASSFFGGRAGELFF
j_call: TRBJ2-2
d_call: TRBD2
clone_size: many
v_call: TRBV28

cdr3_nt: TGTGCCAGCAGTCGGGACCTACTCTCCTACGAGCAGTACTTC
cdr3_aa: CASSRDLLSYEQYF
j_call: TRBJ2-7
d_call: .
clone_size: .
v_call: TRBV12-3/TRBV12-4

cdr3_nt: TGTGCCAGCAGCCAAGGGGACTCCACAGGTACGCAGTATTTT
cdr3_aa: CASSQGDSTGTQYF
j_call: TRBJ2-3
d_call: .
clone_size: .
v_call: TRBV12-3/TRBV12-4

cdr3_nt: TGTGCCACCAGCGGGGGGGCCTGGGAGACCCAGTACTTC
cdr3_aa: CATSGGAWETQYF
j_call: TRBJ2-5
d_call: TRBD2
clone_size: many
v_call: TRBV27